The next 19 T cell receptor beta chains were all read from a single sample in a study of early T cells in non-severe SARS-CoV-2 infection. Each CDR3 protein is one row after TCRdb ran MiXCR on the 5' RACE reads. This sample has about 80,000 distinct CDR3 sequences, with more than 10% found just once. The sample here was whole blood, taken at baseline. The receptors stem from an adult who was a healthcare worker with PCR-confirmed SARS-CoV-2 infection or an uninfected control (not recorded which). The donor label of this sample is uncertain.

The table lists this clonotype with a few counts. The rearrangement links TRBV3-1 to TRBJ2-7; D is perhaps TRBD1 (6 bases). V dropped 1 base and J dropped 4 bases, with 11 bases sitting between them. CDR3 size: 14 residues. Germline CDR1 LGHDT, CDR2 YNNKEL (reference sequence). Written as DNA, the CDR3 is TGTGCCAGCAGCCAAGCCCAAACAGGGTACGAGCAGTACTTC. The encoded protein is CASSQAQTGYEQYF.

As DNA, the CDR3 is TGTGCCAGCAGCTTAACTAACTATGGCTACACCTTC. It encodes CASSLTNYGYTF. The chain has TRBV7-2 and TRBJ1-2; D gene uncertain. Germline CDR1 is SGHTA and CDR2 is FQGNSA. This CDR3 comprises 12 residues. The V gene lost 2 bases and the J gene lost 0 bases, with 1 base spanning the gap.

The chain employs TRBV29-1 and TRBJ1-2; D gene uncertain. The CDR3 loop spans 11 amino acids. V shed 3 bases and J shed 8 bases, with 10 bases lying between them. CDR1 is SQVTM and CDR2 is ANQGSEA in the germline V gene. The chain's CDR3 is CSVEGAGGYTF. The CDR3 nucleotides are TGCAGCGTTGAGGGCGCAGGAGGCTACACCTTC.

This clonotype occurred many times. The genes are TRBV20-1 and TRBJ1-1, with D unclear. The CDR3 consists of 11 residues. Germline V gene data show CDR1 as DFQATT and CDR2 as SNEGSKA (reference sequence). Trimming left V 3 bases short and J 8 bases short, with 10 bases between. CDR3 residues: CSASDWYEAFF. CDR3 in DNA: TGCAGTGCTAGTGATTGGTACGAAGCTTTCTTT.

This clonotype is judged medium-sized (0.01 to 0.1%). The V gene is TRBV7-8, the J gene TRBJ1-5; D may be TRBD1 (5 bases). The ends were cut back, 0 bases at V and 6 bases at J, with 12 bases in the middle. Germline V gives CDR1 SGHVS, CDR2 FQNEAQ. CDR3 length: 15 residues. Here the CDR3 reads CASSLAEAGRQPQHF. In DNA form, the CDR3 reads TGTGCCAGCAGCTTAGCAGAAGCAGGGCGTCAGCCCCAGCATTTT.

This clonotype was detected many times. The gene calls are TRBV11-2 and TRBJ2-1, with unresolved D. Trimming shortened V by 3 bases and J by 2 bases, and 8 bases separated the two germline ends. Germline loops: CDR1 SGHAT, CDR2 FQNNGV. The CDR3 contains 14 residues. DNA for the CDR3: TGTGCCAGCAGCTTCCCAGATCCCTACAATGAGCAGTTCTTC. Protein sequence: CASSFPDPYNEQFF.

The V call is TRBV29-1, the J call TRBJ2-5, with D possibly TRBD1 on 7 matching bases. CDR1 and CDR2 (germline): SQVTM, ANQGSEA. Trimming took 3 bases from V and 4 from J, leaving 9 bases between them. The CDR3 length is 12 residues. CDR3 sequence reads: CSVDQGGETQYF. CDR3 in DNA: TGCAGCGTTGATCAGGGGGGAGAGACCCAGTACTTC.

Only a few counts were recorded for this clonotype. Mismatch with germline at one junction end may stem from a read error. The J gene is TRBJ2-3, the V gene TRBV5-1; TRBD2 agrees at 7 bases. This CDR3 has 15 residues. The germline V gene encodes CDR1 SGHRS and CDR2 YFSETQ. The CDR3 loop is CASSLLGGSTDTRYF. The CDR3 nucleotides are TGCGCCAGCAGCTTGCTCGGCGGGAGCACAGATACGCGGTATTTT.

For the CDR3, the DNA is TGTGCCAGCAGCCCAAGACAGCTCAATGAGCAGTTCTTC. As protein: CASSPRQLNEQFF. The rearrangement uses TRBV6-1 and TRBJ2-1, with D possibly matching TRBD1 (5 bases). V was clipped by 6 bases and J by 6 bases, with 12 bases between them. Germline lookup yields CDR1 MNHNS and CDR2 SASEGT. CDR3 size: 13 residues.

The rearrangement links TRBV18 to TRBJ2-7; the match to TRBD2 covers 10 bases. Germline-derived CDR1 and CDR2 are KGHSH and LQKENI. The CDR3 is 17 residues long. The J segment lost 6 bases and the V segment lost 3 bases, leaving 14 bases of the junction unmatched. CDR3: CASSPRMERGGRGEQYF. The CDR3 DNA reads TGTGCCAGCTCACCGCGAATGGAGCGGGGGGGCCGGGGCGAGCAGTACTTC.

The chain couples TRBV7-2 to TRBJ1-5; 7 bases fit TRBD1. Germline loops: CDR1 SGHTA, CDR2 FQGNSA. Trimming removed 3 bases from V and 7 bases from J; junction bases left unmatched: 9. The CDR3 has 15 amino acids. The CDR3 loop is CASSLRQGGGQPQHF. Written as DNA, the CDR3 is TGTGCCAGCAGCTTGAGGCAGGGGGGAGGGCAGCCCCAGCATTTT.

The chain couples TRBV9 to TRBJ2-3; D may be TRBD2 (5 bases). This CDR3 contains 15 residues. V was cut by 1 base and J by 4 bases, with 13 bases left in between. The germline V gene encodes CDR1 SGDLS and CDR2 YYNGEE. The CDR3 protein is CASSVTEARADTQYF. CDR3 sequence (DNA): TGTGCCAGCAGCGTAACCGAAGCGAGGGCAGATACGCAGTATTTT.

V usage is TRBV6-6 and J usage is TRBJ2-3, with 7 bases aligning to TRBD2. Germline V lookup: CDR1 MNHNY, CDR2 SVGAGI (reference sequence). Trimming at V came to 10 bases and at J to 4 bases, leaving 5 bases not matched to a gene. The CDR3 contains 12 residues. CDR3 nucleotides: TGTGCCACTAATGGGGGGGCAGATACGCAGTATTTT. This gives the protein CATNGGADTQYF.

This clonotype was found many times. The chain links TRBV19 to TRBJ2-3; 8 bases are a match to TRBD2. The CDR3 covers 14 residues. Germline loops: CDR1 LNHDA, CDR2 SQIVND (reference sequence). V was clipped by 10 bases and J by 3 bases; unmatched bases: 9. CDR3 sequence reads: CATKREWSTDTQYF. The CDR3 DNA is TGTGCCACTAAGCGGGAGTGGTCGACAGATACGCAGTATTTT. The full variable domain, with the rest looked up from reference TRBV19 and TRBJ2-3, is DGGITQSPKYLFRKEGQNVTLSCEQNLNHDAMYWYRQDPGQGLRLIYYSQIVNDFQKGDIAEGYSVSREKKESFPLTVTSAQKNPTAFYLCATKREWSTDTQYFGPGTRLTVL.

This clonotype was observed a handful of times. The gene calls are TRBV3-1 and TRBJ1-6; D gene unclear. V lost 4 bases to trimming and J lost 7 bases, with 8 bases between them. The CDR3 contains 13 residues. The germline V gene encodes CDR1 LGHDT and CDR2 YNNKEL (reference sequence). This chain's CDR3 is CASSPTGNSPLHF. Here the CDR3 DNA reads TGTGCCAGCAGCCCGACCGGGAATTCACCCCTCCACTTT.

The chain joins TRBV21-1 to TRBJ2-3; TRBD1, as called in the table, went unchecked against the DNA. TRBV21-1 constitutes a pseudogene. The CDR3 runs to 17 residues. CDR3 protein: CASSKAMTDMSTDTQYF. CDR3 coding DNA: TGTGCCAGCAGCAAAGCGATGACAGATATGAGCACAGATACGCAGTATTTT.

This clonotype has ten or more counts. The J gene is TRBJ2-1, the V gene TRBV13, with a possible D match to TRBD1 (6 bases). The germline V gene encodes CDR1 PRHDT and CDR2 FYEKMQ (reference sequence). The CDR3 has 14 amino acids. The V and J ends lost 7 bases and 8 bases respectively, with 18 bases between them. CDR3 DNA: TGTGCCAGCACCCGAGACCACAGGGTCCATGAGCAGTTCTTC. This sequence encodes CASTRDHRVHEQFF.

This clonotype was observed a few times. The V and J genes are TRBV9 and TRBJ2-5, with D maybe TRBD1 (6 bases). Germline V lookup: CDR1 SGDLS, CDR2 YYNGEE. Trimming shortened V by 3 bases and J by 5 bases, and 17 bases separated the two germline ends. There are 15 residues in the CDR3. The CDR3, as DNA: TGTGCCAGCAGCGAGGGGACACTCCTTCAGGAGACCCAGTACTTC. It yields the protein CASSEGTLLQETQYF.

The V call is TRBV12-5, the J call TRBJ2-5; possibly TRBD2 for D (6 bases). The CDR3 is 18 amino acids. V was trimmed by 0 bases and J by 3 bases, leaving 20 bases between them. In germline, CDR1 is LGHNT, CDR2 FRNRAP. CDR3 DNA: TGTGCTAGTGGTTTGGTGGTTCTCCGGGAGAGAGGTGAAGAGACCCAGTACTTC. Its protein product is CASGLVVLRERGEETQYF. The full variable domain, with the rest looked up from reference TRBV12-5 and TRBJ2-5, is DARVTQTPRHKVTEMGQEVTMRCQPILGHNTVFWYRQTMMQGLELLAYFRNRAPLDDSGMPKDRFSAEMPDATLATLKIQPSEPRDSAVYFCASGLVVLRERGEETQYFGPGTRLLVL.